This is a list of T cell receptor beta chains from one sample in a study of cytomegalovirus exposure and HLA in healthy donors. Assay: immunoSEQ multiplex PCR; the TCRdb copy retains only in-frame clones and omits some. The sample lists about 150,000 clones, about 75% seen once, with approximately 1.4% in the top ten. Material for sequencing was PBMCs. The source is a woman between 40 and 55 years old in good health and CMV-seronegative. Both conserved end residues are part of each CDR3. A D gene is named only where the DNA matches it firmly. The size entry is marked missing in some rows and otherwise reads once, few, many or a size class.

v_call,d_call,clone_size,j_call,cdr3_nt,cdr3_aa
TRBV4-1,.,.,TRBJ1-2,TGCGCCAGCAGCCCAGTCGGCAGGAACTATGGCTACACCTTC,CASSPVGRNYGYTF
TRBV29-1,.,.,TRBJ2-3,TGCAGCGTTGAAGACAGATATACGCAGTATTTT,CSVEDRYTQYF
TRBV7-2,.,.,TRBJ2-7,TGTGCCAGCAGCTTAGCCAGCGCCTCCTACGAGCAGTACTTC,CASSLASASYEQYF
TRBV5-1,TRBD2,.,TRBJ2-7,TGCGCCACCTCCATCAGCGGGAACTCCTACGAGCAGTACTTC,CATSISGNSYEQYF
TRBV5-1,TRBD1,few,TRBJ1-2,TGCGCCAGCAGCGCCCGGGACAGCCTTTTACGGAATAACTATGGCTACACCTTC,CASSARDSLLRNNYGYTF
TRBV27,.,few,TRBJ2-7,TGTGCCAGCAGTCCGCAACGATGGAGCTCCTACGAGCAGTACTTC,CASSPQRWSSYEQYF
TRBV10-2,.,.,TRBJ2-1,TGCGCCAGCAGTCCCGAGTTAAACGCGGATGAGCAGTTCTTC,CASSPELNADEQFF
TRBV7-2,.,.,TRBJ1-5,TGTGCCAGCAGCCATGACAGCGGAGGGAATCAGCCCCAGCATTTT,CASSHDSGGNQPQHF
TRBV15,.,.,TRBJ2-5,TGTGCCACCAGCAGGAGCCTTGAGCGTGAAGAGACCCAGTACTTC,CATSRSLEREETQYF
TRBV6-1,.,.,TRBJ1-1,TGTGCCAGCAGTGAACGGGAGGGACGAAAGAACACTGAAGCTTTCTTT,CASSEREGRKNTEAFF
TRBV6-5,.,.,TRBJ1-2,TGTGCCAGCAGTTACTCACTAGGGTCTAACTATGGCTACACCTTC,CASSYSLGSNYGYTF